This entry concerns a single T cell receptor (beta chain). Its antigen is unidentified. After 5'RACE with constant-segment primers, TCR alpha and TCR beta cDNA libraries carrying sample barcodes and UMIs were obtained. TCRdb fed the 5' RACE reads into MiXCR, producing one record per CDR3 protein. The sample consists of around 300,000 distinct CDR3 sequences, roughly an eighth of them appearing once. The data stem from a study of T-cell memory formation after mild COVID-19. The CDR3 contains 13 residues. Germline CDR1 and CDR2: MNHEY and SVGEGT. Trimming pared 7 bases from V and 0 bases from J, leaving 7 bases between. Study outcomes and limitations: Mainly CM and EM harbored the contracting CD4+ clones; mainly EMRA harbored the CD8+ ones. Second-wave clones peaking on day 37 lacked confirmed SARS-CoV-2 specificity.

The material sequenced was PBMCs or a T cell subset sorted from them (not recorded which). The sequence derives from a man aged 18 to 30 who had mild COVID-19 (a few samples of this study predate the infection). Cell type and time point are not known. The chain is built from TRBV6-2 or TRBV6-3 and TRBJ1-3; no clear D. In DNA form, the CDR3 reads TGTGCCAGCACCCGGGACTCTGGAAACACCATATATTTT. It codes for CASTRDSGNTIYF.